This T cell receptor beta chain comes out of a study of T cell clones after liver transplantation. Study-level points and caveats: In two subjects, few donor cells limited the measurable donor-reactive repertoire.

The table lists this clone with a few counts. Its antigen is undetermined. Clones were sequenced by immunoSEQ multiplex PCR, and TCRdb holds only the in-frame ones, with some missing. The data hold approximately 8,800 clones, with around 79% observed a single time. The CDR3 is 15 amino acids. Germline CDR1 SGHDN, CDR2 FVKESK. V lost 6 bases, J lost 9 bases, and 14 bases stayed unmatched. The TCR was taken from a human donor who received a liver transplant. The gene calls are TRBV14 and TRBJ2-1; 7 bases agree with TRBD1. Sequencing was performed on CD8+ T cells from blood, taken before liver transplant. CDR3 sequence (DNA): TGTGCCAGCAGTCTAACGACGACAGGGTGGTTTGAGCAGTTCTTC. It is translated as CASSLTTTGWFEQFF. The full variable domain, with the rest looked up from reference TRBV14 and TRBJ2-1, is EAGVTQFPSHSVIEKGQTVTLRCDPISGHDNLYWYRRVMGKEIKFLLHFVKESKQDESGMPNNRFLAERTGGTYSTLKVQPAELEDSGVYFCASSLTTTGWFEQFFGPGTRLTVL.